The clone carrying this TCR beta chain was observed once. TCR beta CDR3 sequences were amplified from RNA transcripts. TCR CDR3 regions were first amplified by RT-PCR with HTBI primers. Via MiXCR, TCRdb re-called the multiplex PCR reads, giving one row per CDR3 protein. The sample records around 350,000 distinct CDR3 sequences, about 18% being singletons. This record comes from a study of T cells in Graves' hyperthyroidism and ophthalmopathy. Per the germline V gene, CDR1 is LGHDT and CDR2 is YNNKEL (reference sequence). CDR3 length: 16 residues. Trimming cost V 0 bases and J 7 bases, with 17 bases left between them.

The sequence was collected from a woman younger than 45 with Graves' hyperthyroidism that later progressed to Graves' ophthalmopathy. V and J are TRBV3-1 and TRBJ2-3; weak D call: TRBD2 (5 bases). The sample was blood. The CDR3 sequence: CASSQDLTTRGNTQYF. For the CDR3, the DNA is TGTGCCAGCAGCCAAGATTTGACTACCCGGGGAAATACGCAGTATTTT.